The rows below give T cell receptor beta chains drawn from one sample of a study of STAT5B mutations in CD4+ large granular lymphocyte leukemia. Only in-frame clones appear in the TCRdb table, and some are missing; sequencing was by immunoSEQ multiplex PCR. Of 7,400 or so clones in the sample, about 74% are singletons; the top ten hold around 71%. The source material was PBMCs. The receptors originated from a woman aged 60-75 years with CD4+ T-cell large granular lymphocyte leukemia. Both conserved end residues are part of each CDR3. D genes are given only for firm matches. Not all rows give a size; the values are once, few, many and, for expanded clones, a class.

size: -
D: -
J: TRBJ1-2
V: TRBV28
DNA: TGTGCCAGCAGTTCCCCCAATGGAGGGAATGGCTACACCTTC
CDR3: CASSSPNGGNGYTF

size: -
D: -
J: TRBJ1-1
V: TRBV11-3
DNA: TGTGCCAGCGAACCCCCCGGGGCGAACACTGAAGCTTTCTTT
CDR3: CASEPPGANTEAFF

size: -
D: TRBD2
J: TRBJ2-2
V: TRBV28
DNA: TGTGCCAGCAGCCATAGCGGGAGGGCGGGGACCGGGGAGCTGTTTTTT
CDR3: CASSHSGRAGTGELFF

size: -
D: -
J: TRBJ1-1
V: TRBV20-1
DNA: TGCAGTGCTCGGGGGGACACTGAAGCTTTCTTT
CDR3: CSARGDTEAFF

size: -
D: -
J: TRBJ1-4
V: TRBV7-2
DNA: TGTGCCAGCAGCTTGGGAACAGGAAATGAAAAACTGTTTTTT
CDR3: CASSLGTGNEKLFF

size: -
D: -
J: TRBJ2-2
V: TRBV27
DNA: TGTGCCAGCAGTCCGAACAGGGCCGGGGAGCTGTTTTTT
CDR3: CASSPNRAGELFF

size: -
D: TRBD1
J: TRBJ1-2
V: TRBV10-1
DNA: TGCGCCAGCAGTCCCGGACAGGGTCATGGCTACACCTTC
CDR3: CASSPGQGHGYTF

size: -
D: -
J: TRBJ1-1
V: TRBV7-7
DNA: TGTGCCAGCAGCGACTCCCCGAACACTGAAGCTTTCTTT
CDR3: CASSDSPNTEAFF

size: -
D: TRBD1
J: TRBJ1-2
V: TRBV5-1
DNA: TGCGCCAGCAGCTTCGGGGACAGGGGGCGAGGTGGCTACACCTTC
CDR3: CASSFGDRGRGGYTF

size: -
D: -
J: TRBJ1-1
V: TRBV18
DNA: TGTGCCAGCTCACCGCTAAGTTTTGACACTGAAGCTTTCTTT
CDR3: CASSPLSFDTEAFF

size: -
D: -
J: TRBJ2-3
V: TRBV10-1
DNA: TGCGCCAGCAGCCGGGACCCTGGGGCCACAGATACGCAGTATTTT
CDR3: CASSRDPGATDTQYF

size: -
D: -
J: TRBJ1-6
V: TRBV5-6
DNA: TGTGCCAGCAGCCAGCCGGGTTATTCACCCCTCCACTTT
CDR3: CASSQPGYSPLHF

size: -
D: -
J: TRBJ1-2
V: TRBV10-2
DNA: TGCGCCAGCAGGACTAACTATGGCTACACCTTC
CDR3: CASRTNYGYTF

size: -
D: -
J: TRBJ1-1
V: TRBV5-6
DNA: TGTGCCAGCAGCTTGGACAGGCTGAACACTGAAGCTTTCTTT
CDR3: CASSLDRLNTEAFF

size: -
D: TRBD1
J: TRBJ2-7
V: TRBV28
DNA: TGTGCCAGCAGTAGGGACAGTCATAGTTCCTACGAGCAGTACTTC
CDR3: CASSRDSHSSYEQYF

size: -
D: TRBD2
J: TRBJ2-1
V: TRBV4-1
DNA: TGCGCCAGCAGCCATCCGACTAGCGGCTACAATGAGCAGTTCTTC
CDR3: CASSHPTSGYNEQFF

size: -
D: -
J: TRBJ1-2
V: TRBV2
DNA: TGTGCCAGCAAGTTAGGGGTCAGGGATGGCTACACCTTC
CDR3: CASKLGVRDGYTF

size: -
D: -
J: TRBJ2-1
V: TRBV27
DNA: TGTGCCAGCAGTCGATCGTACAATGAGCAGTTCTTC
CDR3: CASSRSYNEQFF

size: hyperexpanded
D: TRBD2
J: TRBJ2-7
V: TRBV29-1
DNA: TGCAGCGTCTACCTCGCCACTAGCGCGTACGAGCAGTACTTC
CDR3: CSVYLATSAYEQYF

size: -
D: -
J: TRBJ2-7
V: TRBV30
DNA: TGTGCCTGGAGTGTGGAATACGAGCAGTACTTC
CDR3: CAWSVEYEQYF

size: few
D: -
J: TRBJ1-5
V: TRBV28
DNA: TGTGCCAGCCACCCACAGGGTCCGCGGCCCCAGCATTTT
CDR3: CASHPQGPRPQHF

size: -
D: -
J: TRBJ2-6
V: TRBV11-2
DNA: TGTGCCAGCAGCTTAGGAGGGGGATTCTCTGGGGCCAACGTCCTGACTTTC
CDR3: CASSLGGGFSGANVLTF

size: -
D: -
J: TRBJ2-4
V: TRBV27
DNA: TGTGCCAGCGGACTAGCCAAAAACATTCAGTACTTC
CDR3: CASGLAKNIQYF

size: -
D: -
J: TRBJ2-5
V: TRBV7-2
DNA: TGTGCCAGCAGCTCCGGGCTGCGGGAGACCCAGTACTTC
CDR3: CASSSGLRETQYF

size: -
D: TRBD1
J: TRBJ1-2
V: TRBV7-9
DNA: TGTGCCAGCAGCTTAGGAGGGGGACGGGACAGGGTTTATGGCTACACCTTC
CDR3: CASSLGGGRDRVYGYTF

size: medium-sized
D: -
J: TRBJ2-7
V: TRBV5-5
DNA: TGTGCCAGCAGCTTGCATGGGGGAGCCAACGAGCAGTACTTC
CDR3: CASSLHGGANEQYF

size: once
D: -
J: TRBJ1-4
V: TRBV5-4
DNA: TGTGCCAGCAGCCTTTCGAGGGTGGCTAATGAAAAACTGTTTTTT
CDR3: CASSLSRVANEKLFF

size: -
D: -
J: TRBJ1-4
V: TRBV2
DNA: TGTGCCAGCAAAGACGGAGCAGGGTCAAATGAAAAACTGTTTTTT
CDR3: CASKDGAGSNEKLFF

size: -
D: -
J: TRBJ1-1
V: TRBV30
DNA: TGTGCCTGGAGTGTGAGGGGGAACACTGAAGCTTTCTTT
CDR3: CAWSVRGNTEAFF

size: -
D: -
J: TRBJ1-1
V: TRBV18
DNA: TGTGCCAGCTCACTGGGATCCGGGTTTGAAGCTTTCTTT
CDR3: CASSLGSGFEAFF

size: few
D: TRBD1
J: TRBJ2-6
V: TRBV2
DNA: TGTGCCAGCAGGGAATCACAGGGGGGTGGGGCCAACGTCCTGACTTTC
CDR3: CASRESQGGGANVLTF

size: -
D: TRBD2
J: TRBJ2-1
V: TRBV5-4
DNA: TGTGCCAGCAGAGAGTTGAGCGGGAGAAGGGACAATGAGCAGTTCTTC
CDR3: CASRELSGRRDNEQFF

size: -
D: TRBD1
J: TRBJ1-2
V: TRBV2
DNA: TGTGCCAGCAGGAGGGGCCGGGACAGAACTAACTATGGCTACACCTTC
CDR3: CASRRGRDRTNYGYTF

size: -
D: -
J: TRBJ2-3
V: TRBV5-4
DNA: TGTGCCAGCAGCCGGGACTCCACAGATACGCAGTATTTT
CDR3: CASSRDSTDTQYF

size: -
D: TRBD1
J: TRBJ2-5
V: TRBV29-1
DNA: TGCAGCGTCGTCGGGGACAGGGGGCGAGAGACCCAGTACTTC
CDR3: CSVVGDRGRETQYF

size: medium-sized
D: TRBD2
J: TRBJ2-7
V: TRBV2
DNA: TGTGCCAGCACCCCCCAAGCGGGGCTCAACTACGAGCAGTACTTC
CDR3: CASTPQAGLNYEQYF

size: -
D: -
J: TRBJ1-1
V: TRBV13
DNA: TGTGCCAGCAGCTTCAGGGGCACTGAAGCTTTCTTT
CDR3: CASSFRGTEAFF

size: -
D: -
J: TRBJ1-2
V: TRBV11-2
DNA: TGTGCCAGCAGCTTACGGTCACGGGGGGGCATGGATGGCTACACCTTC
CDR3: CASSLRSRGGMDGYTF

size: -
D: -
J: TRBJ1-4
V: TRBV25-1
DNA: TGTGCCAGCGGGACCGCGAGGGGCAGGGAGGGTGAAAAACTGTTTTTT
CDR3: CASGTARGREGEKLFF